This TCR beta chain is from a study of blood T cell repertoires in COVID-19. Study at large: PBMCs, B-cell-depleted T cells, or T cells provided the cDNA or gDNA that made up the material.

The CDR3 loop spans 18 amino acids. Trimming took off 3 bases at V and 0 bases at J, with 20 bases between the two ends. In germline, CDR1 is LNHDA, CDR2 SQIVND (reference sequence). In the authors' methods: Amplification with reference gene primers provided the estimates of nucleated cell counts. Assay: immunoSEQ multiplex PCR; the TCRdb copy retains only in-frame clones and omits some. V, J and clone size were drawn from that table, and D and trimming were deduced from the DNA. The sample lists 35,000 to 45,000 clones, 86% occurring once. This clonotype originated in a man in his 70s with acute or convalescent COVID-19. The genes are TRBV19 and TRBJ1-2, with D possibly being TRBD1 (5 bases). Sequences were obtained from peripheral blood. Here the CDR3 DNA reads TGTGCCAGTAGTATCAGCTTGATACGCGGGACGGCTAACTATGGCTACACCTTC. Translated: CASSISLIRGTANYGYTF.